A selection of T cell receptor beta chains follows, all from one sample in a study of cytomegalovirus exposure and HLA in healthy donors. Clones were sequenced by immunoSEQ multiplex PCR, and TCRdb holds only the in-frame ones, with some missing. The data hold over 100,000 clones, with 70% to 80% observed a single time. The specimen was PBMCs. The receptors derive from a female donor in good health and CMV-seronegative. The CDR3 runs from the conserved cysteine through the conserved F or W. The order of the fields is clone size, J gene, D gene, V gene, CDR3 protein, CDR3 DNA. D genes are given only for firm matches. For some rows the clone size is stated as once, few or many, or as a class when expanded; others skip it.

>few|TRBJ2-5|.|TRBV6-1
CASTQVTQYF
TGTGCCAGCACACAGGTCACCCAGTACTTC
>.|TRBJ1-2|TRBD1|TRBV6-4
CARSDWIQGVHGYTF
TGTGCCAGGAGTGACTGGATACAGGGGGTGCATGGCTACACCTTC
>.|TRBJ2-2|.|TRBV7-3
CASSERGADTGELFF
TGTGCCAGCAGCGAACGGGGGGCCGACACCGGGGAGCTGTTTTTT
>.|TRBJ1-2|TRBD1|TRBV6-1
CASRDTGTDYGYTF
TGTGCCAGCAGGGACACCGGGACAGACTATGGCTACACCTTC
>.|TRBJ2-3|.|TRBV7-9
CASSLGSGGLTDTQYF
TGTGCCAGCAGCTTAGGCTCCGGGGGGCTAACAGATACGCAGTATTTT
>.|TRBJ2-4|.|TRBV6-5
CASRSRVNIQYF
TGTGCCAGCAGATCACGGGTAAACATTCAGTACTTC
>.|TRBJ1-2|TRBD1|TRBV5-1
CASRLSTGLGYGYTF
TGCGCCAGCAGACTCTCGACAGGGCTGGGCTATGGCTACACCTTC
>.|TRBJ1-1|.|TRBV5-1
CASSLEFRRENTEAFF
TGCGCCAGCAGCTTGGAGTTTCGGAGGGAGAACACTGAAGCTTTCTTT
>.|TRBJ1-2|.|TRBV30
CAWSPDTPSGYTF
TGTGCCTGGAGTCCAGACACCCCTTCTGGCTACACCTTC
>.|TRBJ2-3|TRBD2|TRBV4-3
CASSQEGGRDTQYF
TGCGCCAGCAGCCAAGAGGGGGGGAGGGATACGCAGTATTTT
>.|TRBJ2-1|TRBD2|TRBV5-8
CASSSRTSGIPGEFF
TGTGCCAGCAGCTCAAGGACTAGCGGGATCCCCGGTGAGTTCTTC
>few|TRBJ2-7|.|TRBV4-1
CASSLGGFSRDEQYF
TGCGCCAGCAGCCTGGGGGGTTTTAGTCGGGACGAGCAGTACTTC
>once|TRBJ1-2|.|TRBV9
CASSVGGSRNYGYTF
TGTGCCAGCAGCGTAGGGGGCAGTCGTAACTATGGCTACACCTTC
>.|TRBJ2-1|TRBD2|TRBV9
CASSVDSGGLYNEQFF
TGTGCCAGCAGCGTAGATAGCGGGGGGCTATACAATGAGCAGTTCTTC
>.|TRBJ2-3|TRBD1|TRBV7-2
CASSKRQGGDTQYF
TGTGCCAGCAGCAAGAGACAGGGGGGAGATACGCAGTATTTT
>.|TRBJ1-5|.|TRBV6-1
CASTHSDSNQPQHF
TGTGCCAGCACCCACAGTGATAGCAATCAGCCCCAGCATTTT
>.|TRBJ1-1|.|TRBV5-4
CASSATVIPNTEAFF
TGTGCCAGCAGTGCGACAGTGATCCCTAACACTGAAGCTTTCTTT
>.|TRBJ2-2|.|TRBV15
CATSRDYRNTGELFF
TGTGCCACCAGCAGGGACTATAGGAACACCGGGGAGCTGTTTTTT
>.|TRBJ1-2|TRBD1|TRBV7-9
CASSLASGQSAGYTF
TGTGCCAGCAGCTTAGCTTCGGGACAGTCGGCTGGCTACACCTTC
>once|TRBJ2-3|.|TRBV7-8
CASSLEASGTDTQYF
TGTGCCAGCAGCTTAGAGGCCAGCGGCACAGATACGCAGTATTTT
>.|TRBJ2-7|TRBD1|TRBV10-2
CASRGDRSSSYEQYF
TGCGCCAGCAGGGGGGACAGGTCTAGCTCCTACGAGCAGTACTTC
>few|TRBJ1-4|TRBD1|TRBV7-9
CASSLGRGLHEKLFF
TGTGCCAGCAGCTTAGGTAGGGGGCTGCATGAAAAACTGTTTTTT
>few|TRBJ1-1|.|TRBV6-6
CASVQGMNTEAFF
TGTGCCAGCGTACAGGGCATGAACACTGAAGCTTTCTTT
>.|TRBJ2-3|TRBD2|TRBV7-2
CASSGAAGGTDTQYF
TGTGCCAGCAGCGGTGCAGCGGGGGGCACAGATACGCAGTATTTT
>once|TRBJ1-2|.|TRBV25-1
CASSESRGYTF
TGTGCCAGCAGTGAATCCAGGGGCTACACCTTC
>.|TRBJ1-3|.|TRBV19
CASRRNSGNTIYF
TGTGCCAGTAGGAGAAACTCTGGAAACACCATATATTTT
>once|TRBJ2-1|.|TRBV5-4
CASGGSDNEQFF
TGTGCCAGCGGAGGCAGCGACAATGAGCAGTTCTTC
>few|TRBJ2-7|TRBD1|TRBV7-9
CASSLAAGGTYEQYF
TGTGCCAGCAGCTTAGCAGCAGGGGGCACCTACGAGCAGTACTTC
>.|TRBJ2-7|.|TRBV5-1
CASSPARGYEQYF
TGCGCCAGCAGCCCCGCGAGGGGGTACGAGCAGTACTTC
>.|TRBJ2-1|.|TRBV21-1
CASRPPTWGTQGNEQFF
TGTGCCAGCAGGCCACCGACCTGGGGGACGCAGGGGAATGAGCAGTTCTTC
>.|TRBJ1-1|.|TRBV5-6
CASSLVGGHLEAFF
TGTGCCAGCAGCTTGGTCGGGGGGCACCTTGAAGCTTTCTTT
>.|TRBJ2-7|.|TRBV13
CASSPGNYEQYF
TGTGCCAGCAGCCCGGGAAACTACGAGCAGTACTTC
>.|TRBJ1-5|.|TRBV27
CASSSRQTSNQPQHF
TGTGCCAGCAGTTCCCGACAAACTAGCAATCAGCCCCAGCATTTT
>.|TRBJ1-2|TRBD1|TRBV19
CASTTGTGINYGYTF
TGTGCCAGTACCACCGGGACAGGGATTAACTATGGCTACACCTTC
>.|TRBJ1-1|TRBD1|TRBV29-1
CSGRGQHTEAFF
TGCAGCGGCAGGGGACAGCACACTGAAGCTTTCTTT
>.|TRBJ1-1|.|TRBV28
CASSLLGAGTEAFF
TGTGCCAGCAGTTTGCTGGGAGCGGGTACTGAAGCTTTCTTT
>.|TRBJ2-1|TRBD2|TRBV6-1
CASSEFLAGGREQFF
TGTGCCAGCAGTGAATTCTTGGCGGGGGGGCGCGAGCAGTTCTTC
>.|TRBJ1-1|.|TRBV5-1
CASSSNLNTEAFF
TGCGCCAGCAGCTCGAACTTGAACACTGAAGCTTTCTTT
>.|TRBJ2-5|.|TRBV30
CAWNEIVTGSQETQYF
TGTGCCTGGAACGAAATAGTAACAGGGAGTCAAGAGACCCAGTACTTC
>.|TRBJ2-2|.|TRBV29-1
CSVASRAGELFF
TGCAGCGTTGCTTCGAGGGCCGGGGAGCTGTTTTTT
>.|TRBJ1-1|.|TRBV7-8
CASSLRTVSTEAFF
TGTGCCAGCAGCTTGAGGACAGTCTCCACTGAAGCTTTCTTT
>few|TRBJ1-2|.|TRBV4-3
CASSQVGGGRNYGYTF
TGCGCCAGCAGCCAAGTTGGCGGGGGGCGCAACTATGGCTACACCTTC
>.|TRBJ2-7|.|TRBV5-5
CASSATSTGWGVDEQYF
TGTGCCAGCAGCGCCACGAGCACAGGGTGGGGAGTGGACGAGCAGTACTTC
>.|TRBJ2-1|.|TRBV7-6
CASSPRGSSYNEQFF
TGTGCCAGCAGCCCCCGGGGGAGCTCCTACAATGAGCAGTTCTTC
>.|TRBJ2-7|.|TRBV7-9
CASSPKTSSYEQYF
TGTGCCAGCAGCCCAAAGACTAGCTCCTACGAGCAGTACTTC
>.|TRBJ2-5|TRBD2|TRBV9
CASSSSGGASETQYF
TGTGCCAGCAGTTCTAGCGGGGGGGCCTCCGAGACCCAGTACTTC
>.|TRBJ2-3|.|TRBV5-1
CASSMDYRAQYF
TGCGCCAGCAGCATGGACTATCGGGCGCAGTATTTT
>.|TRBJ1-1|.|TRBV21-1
CASSNWKRGGDTEAFF
TGTGCCAGCAGCAATTGGAAACGGGGGGGGGACACTGAAGCTTTCTTT